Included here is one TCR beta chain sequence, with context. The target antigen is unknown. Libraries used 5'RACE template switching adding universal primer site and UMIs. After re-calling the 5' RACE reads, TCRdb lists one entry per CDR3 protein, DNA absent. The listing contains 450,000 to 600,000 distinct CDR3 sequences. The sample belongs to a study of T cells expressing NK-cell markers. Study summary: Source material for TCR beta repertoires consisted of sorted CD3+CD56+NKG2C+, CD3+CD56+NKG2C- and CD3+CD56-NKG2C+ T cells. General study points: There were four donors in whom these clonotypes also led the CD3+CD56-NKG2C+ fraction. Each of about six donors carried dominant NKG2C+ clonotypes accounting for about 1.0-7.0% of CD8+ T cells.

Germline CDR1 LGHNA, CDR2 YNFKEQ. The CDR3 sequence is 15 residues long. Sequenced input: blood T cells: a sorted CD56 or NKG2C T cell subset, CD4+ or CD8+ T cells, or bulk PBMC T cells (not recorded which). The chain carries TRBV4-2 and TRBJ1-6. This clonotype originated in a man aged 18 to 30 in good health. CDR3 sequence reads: CASSQDLALNSPLHF.